A selection of T cell receptor beta chains follows, all from one sample in a study of T cell changes during pregnancy in multiple sclerosis. TCRdb keeps only in-frame clones here, not all; method: immunoSEQ multiplex PCR. Found here are fewer than 40,000 clones, 90% of them singletons; the top ten hold about 0.4%. The material was CD4+ T cells from peripheral blood mononuclear cells, obtained in the second trimester of pregnancy. The receptors here all came from a female donor with multiple sclerosis, enrolled in a pregnancy study. Each CDR3 is given without its conserved first and last residue. Fields, in order: V gene, J gene, CDR3 length, CDR3 protein.

V gene: TRBV5-1; J gene: TRBJ1-5; CDR3 length: 12; CDR3 protein: ASSSGTLNQPQH
V gene: TRBV11-2; J gene: TRBJ1-4; CDR3 length: 13; CDR3 protein: ASSFVTGLSEKLF
V gene: TRBV14; J gene: TRBJ2-1; CDR3 length: 13; CDR3 protein: ASSRLAGGYNEQF
V gene: TRBV14; J gene: TRBJ1-2; CDR3 length: 11; CDR3 protein: ASSPLQVGGYT
V gene: TRBV9; J gene: TRBJ2-1; CDR3 length: 13; CDR3 protein: ASSPQVWSYNEQF
V gene: TRBV7-9; J gene: TRBJ1-1; CDR3 length: 12; CDR3 protein: ASSTSGTATEAF
V gene: TRBV7-3; J gene: TRBJ2-1; CDR3 length: 13; CDR3 protein: ASSQPRGAYNEQF
V gene: TRBV10-2; J gene: TRBJ2-7; CDR3 length: 12; CDR3 protein: ASRLAGGSYEQY
V gene: TRBV9; J gene: TRBJ1-2; CDR3 length: 12; CDR3 protein: ASTPDGYFYGYT
V gene: TRBV19; J gene: TRBJ1-6; CDR3 length: 12; CDR3 protein: ASSPGGGAAPLH
V gene: TRBV30; J gene: TRBJ2-6; CDR3 length: 15; CDR3 protein: AWSVRAGNSGANVLT
V gene: TRBV4-3; J gene: TRBJ2-6; CDR3 length: 15; CDR3 protein: ASSQVPYTSGANVLT
V gene: TRBV5-1; J gene: TRBJ2-3; CDR3 length: 18; CDR3 protein: ASSLVPTSGAFGGTDTQY
V gene: TRBV5-1; J gene: TRBJ1-2; CDR3 length: 11; CDR3 protein: ASSLEYRDGYT
V gene: TRBV7-8; J gene: TRBJ2-3; CDR3 length: 15; CDR3 protein: ASSRRTSPLRTDTQY
V gene: TRBV7-6; J gene: TRBJ2-5; CDR3 length: 11; CDR3 protein: ASSRTSRETQY
V gene: TRBV5-8; J gene: TRBJ2-7; CDR3 length: 13; CDR3 protein: ASSLAFTEAYEQY
V gene: TRBV19; J gene: TRBJ2-4; CDR3 length: 15; CDR3 protein: ASSITPTVIAKNIQY
V gene: TRBV4-1; J gene: TRBJ1-4; CDR3 length: 10; CDR3 protein: ASSPDRGLLF
V gene: TRBV7-9; J gene: TRBJ1-1; CDR3 length: 11; CDR3 protein: ASSFTDSTEAF
V gene: TRBV2; J gene: TRBJ1-2; CDR3 length: 12; CDR3 protein: ASSEQGNVFGYT
V gene: TRBV7-9; J gene: TRBJ2-7; CDR3 length: 12; CDR3 protein: ASSRDRGGSEQY
V gene: TRBV10-3; J gene: TRBJ2-2; CDR3 length: 13; CDR3 protein: AISPGTPSTGELF
V gene: TRBV30; J gene: TRBJ1-6; CDR3 length: 11; CDR3 protein: AWRGQGTSPLH
V gene: TRBV4-3; J gene: TRBJ2-1; CDR3 length: 12; CDR3 protein: ASSHVSTSGEQF
V gene: TRBV19; J gene: TRBJ1-1; CDR3 length: 12; CDR3 protein: ASSYSGINTEAF
V gene: TRBV19; J gene: TRBJ2-7; CDR3 length: 11; CDR3 protein: ASSLAGEYEQY
V gene: TRBV7-9; J gene: TRBJ1-1; CDR3 length: 13; CDR3 protein: ASSRQGASGTEAF
V gene: TRBV6-1; J gene: TRBJ2-2; CDR3 length: 13; CDR3 protein: ASTDGSHPSGELF
V gene: TRBV6-6; J gene: TRBJ1-5; CDR3 length: 14; CDR3 protein: ASSSSQFGGNQPQH
V gene: TRBV7-2; J gene: TRBJ1-2; CDR3 length: 17; CDR3 protein: ASSLTAGQGLIGIYGYT
V gene: TRBV7-2; J gene: TRBJ1-1; CDR3 length: 10; CDR3 protein: ASSRDLYSTF
V gene: TRBV11-2; J gene: TRBJ1-1; CDR3 length: 11; CDR3 protein: ASSFDRNTEAF
V gene: TRBV7-2; J gene: TRBJ1-3; CDR3 length: 13; CDR3 protein: ASSLGQNSGNTIY
V gene: TRBV5-1; J gene: TRBJ1-1; CDR3 length: 16; CDR3 protein: ASSLVSFFGVIDTEAF
V gene: TRBV7-8; J gene: TRBJ2-1; CDR3 length: 19; CDR3 protein: ASSPGLAGAGFQGTYNEQF
V gene: TRBV2; J gene: TRBJ2-2; CDR3 length: 9; CDR3 protein: ASRLGGELF
V gene: TRBV30; J gene: TRBJ1-2; CDR3 length: 9; CDR3 protein: AWSSGGALT
V gene: TRBV4-3; J gene: TRBJ2-7; CDR3 length: 15; CDR3 protein: ASSQGGTSGGLYEQY
V gene: TRBV4-3; J gene: TRBJ2-2; CDR3 length: 13; CDR3 protein: ASSQEATRSGELF
V gene: TRBV7-9; J gene: TRBJ1-5; CDR3 length: 16; CDR3 protein: ASSLASGTGNSNQPQH
V gene: TRBV9; J gene: TRBJ1-4; CDR3 length: 13; CDR3 protein: ASSVAGGANEKLF
V gene: TRBV6-6; J gene: TRBJ2-5; CDR3 length: 12; CDR3 protein: ASTNRGDRETQY
V gene: TRBV5-1; J gene: TRBJ1-1; CDR3 length: 12; CDR3 protein: ASSLTAVRTEAF
V gene: TRBV10-3; J gene: TRBJ2-5; CDR3 length: 11; CDR3 protein: AISVRGSGDQY
V gene: TRBV7-8; J gene: TRBJ1-2; CDR3 length: 10; CDR3 protein: ASSPWAYGYT
V gene: TRBV2; J gene: TRBJ2-1; CDR3 length: 10; CDR3 protein: ASSVRGDEQF
V gene: TRBV4-2; J gene: TRBJ2-7; CDR3 length: 16; CDR3 protein: ASSQGQGDAHFGYEQY
V gene: TRBV4-1; J gene: TRBJ1-4; CDR3 length: 14; CDR3 protein: ASSQESYRVGEKLF
V gene: TRBV5-6; J gene: TRBJ2-7; CDR3 length: 13; CDR3 protein: ASSTLAGGPDEQY
V gene: TRBV19; J gene: TRBJ1-5; CDR3 length: 17; CDR3 protein: ASSISPDRTRGNNQPQH
V gene: TRBV11-2; J gene: TRBJ1-5; CDR3 length: 16; CDR3 protein: ARTLEEQGKGSNQPQH
V gene: TRBV19; J gene: TRBJ2-7; CDR3 length: 12; CDR3 protein: ASSRATGREEQY
V gene: TRBV19; J gene: TRBJ2-7; CDR3 length: 16; CDR3 protein: ASSIGALLGGKSYEQY